This T cell receptor beta chain stems from a study of T cells in Graves' hyperthyroidism and ophthalmopathy. Study-wide points: Researchers found most expanded thyroid clonotypes above 0.001 in blood as well.

There are 15 residues in the CDR3. J gave up 3 bases and V 8 bases, and 10 bases lay outside the gene matches. Germline CDR1 and CDR2: MNHEY and SMNVEV (reference sequence). At least ten counts were recorded for this clonotype. Antigen: not known. RNA transcripts gave rise to amplified TCR beta CDR3 regions. First-round RT-PCR with HTBI primers amplified the TCR CDR3 region. TCRdb processed the multiplex PCR reads anew with MiXCR; each CDR3 protein has one entry. The sample includes about 500,000 distinct CDR3 sequences, roughly 15% of them seen just once. Material for sequencing was blood. This receptor was taken from a woman aged 30 to 39 with Graves' ophthalmopathy. V and J are TRBV27 and TRBJ2-7; 10 bases are a match to TRBD1. CDR3 residues: CASGTTGGVFYEQYF. In nucleotides, the CDR3 is TGTGCCAGCGGTACGACAGGGGGCGTTTTCTACGAGCAGTACTTC.